Detailed here is one T cell receptor beta chain. The record originates from a study of shared clonotypes between healthy human individuals. On sorted subsets, replicate PCRs used 200 to 250 ng DNA, or about 30,000 T cell genomes. Profiling relied on immunoSEQ multiplex PCR, and the TCRdb table lists in-frame clones only, not all of them. The data hold about a million clones, with 76% observed a single time. Germline values: CDR1 MDHEN, CDR2 SYDVKM. The V gene lost 2 bases and the J gene lost 2 bases, with 10 bases spanning the gap. The CDR3 runs 15 residues. The source is a man between 18 and 29 years old in good health. Input material: memory CD4+ T cells sorted from blood. Subset of the sample: CD45RA-negative fraction. This sequence joins TRBV28 and TRBJ1-5, with D unresolved. CDR3 amino acids: CASSLGGDRNQPQHF. The CDR3 DNA sequence: TGTGCCAGCAGTTTAGGCGGGGATCGCAATCAGCCCCAGCATTTT.